This TCR beta chain emerged from a study of blood T cell repertoires in COVID-19. V lost 3 bases and J lost 12, with 13 bases in between. Germline loops: CDR1 SGDLS, CDR2 YYNGEE. The CDR3 runs to 13 residues. Authors' analysis steps: Nucleated cell counts were estimated from reference gene primer amplification. Sequencing used immunoSEQ multiplex PCR; TCRdb keeps in-frame clones, though not all of them. That table gives V, J and clone size, and the DNA gave D and trimming. The sample has over 100,000 clones, roughly 79% seen once; the top ten hold roughly 10%. The J gene is TRBJ1-6, the V gene TRBV9, with D perhaps matching TRBD1 (6 bases). The sequenced sample consisted of peripheral blood. This clonotype was sampled from a human donor in a cohort sampled during active COVID-19. The CDR3 DNA reads TGTGCCAGCAGCGCGGACAGTTTGTTACCCCTCCACTTT. Translation: CASSADSLLPLHF. The full variable domain, its missing parts supplied by reference TRBV9 and TRBJ1-6, is DSGVTQTPKHLITATGQRVTLRCSPRSGDLSVYWYQQSLDQGLQFLIQYYNGEERAKGNILERFSAQQFPDLHSELNLSSLELGDSALYFCASSADSLLPLHFGNGTRLTVT.